The present entry profiles one TCR beta chain with its context. The antigen remains undetermined. TCRdb re-analysed the RT-PCR reads in MiXCR, keeping a single row per CDR3 protein. The data show 150,000 to 200,000 distinct CDR3 sequences, 12% seen once. The source of the sample is a study of response to subunit inactivated influenza vaccine. Study results and limitations: With each seasonal influenza vaccination, the authors suggested, few new T cells are recruited.

The sample was also linked to a second study, of T cells expressing NK-cell markers. That work contributes: The authors made TCR beta cDNA libraries by 5'RACE template switching. This switching added a universal primer site and UMIs. In sorted CD3+CD56+NKG2C+, CD3+CD56+NKG2C- and CD3+CD56-NKG2C+ T cells, TCR beta repertoires were obtained. Just one sequenced donor of eight was HCMV-seronegative, while seven were seropositive.

The sequence came from a man in his forties or fifties who received an inactivated influenza vaccine. The specimen was CD8+ T cells sorted from PBMCs, collected 11 to 12 days after vaccination.

Here the CDR3 reads CASSAIGSSYNEQFF. The CDR3 DNA is TGTGCCAGCAGTGCCATAGGTAGCTCCTACAATGAGCAGTTCTTC. This sequence joins TRBV6-1 and TRBJ2-1; D call uncertain. This CDR3 comprises 15 residues. V shed 4 bases and J shed 0 bases, with 10 bases lying between them. The germline V gene encodes CDR1 MNHNS and CDR2 SASEGT.